Here is one TCR beta chain with its context. The antigen remains unidentified. Other DNA sequences of this sample code for an identical CDR3. The data stem from a study of shared clonotypes between healthy human individuals. Study outcomes and limitations: Researchers found naive subsets generally carried larger estimated richness than memory subsets. Though the depth was large, rarefaction showed that sorted-subset sequencing was incomplete.

The deep-level immunoSEQ assay was used. On sorted subsets, replicate PCRs used about 200 ng DNA, or tens of thousands of T cell genomes. Here immunoSEQ multiplex PCR was the method, and the copy in TCRdb shows in-frame clones only, minus some. The sample yields approximately 2,000,000 clones, 80% to 95% seen once. Looked up from germline, CDR1 is KGHSH and CDR2 is LQKENI. The length of the CDR3 is 13 residues. Losses at the gene ends were 3 bases for V and 8 bases for J; bases not matched to a gene: 2. This sequence originates from a man aged 18 to 30 in good health. Some clones in this sample may be carry-over from other donors' samples. The sample taken for sequencing was naive CD4+ T cells from PBMCs. Indicated subset: CD45RA+ positively selected. The V call is TRBV18, the J call TRBJ1-2, with TRBD1 matching 11 bases. The CDR3 bases are TGTGCCAGCTCACCCGGGACAGGGGGAGGCTACACCTTC. Encoded protein: CASSPGTGGGYTF.